The 2 T cell receptor beta chains below come from one sample, sequenced in a study of yellow fever vaccine responses in identical twins. One entry per CDR3 protein, called by TCRdb with MiXCR from the RT-PCR reads. The sample consists of approximately 15,000 distinct CDR3 sequences, roughly 80% of them appearing once. Specimen: T cells from blood (PBMCs), unsorted or a sorted subset (not recorded which), collected before or after yellow fever vaccination (not recorded which). The receptors shown here come from a young woman who received the yellow fever vaccine.

CDR3 nucleotides: TGTGCCAGCAGCTTCGGACAGAACTATGGCTACACCTTC. It translates to CASSFGQNYGYTF. V is TRBV7-2 and J is TRBJ1-2, with a weak D call TRBD1 (6 bases). V lost 3 bases, J lost 2 bases, and 7 bases lay in between. CDR1 SGHTA and CDR2 FQGNSA come from the germline V gene. CDR3 length: 13 residues.

This chain links TRBV11-2 with TRBJ2-7; the match to TRBD2 covers 10 bases. Looked up from germline, CDR1 is SGHAT and CDR2 is FQNNGV. The CDR3 is 15 residues long. Unmatched junction bases numbered 9, after V lost 4 bases and J lost 6 bases. The CDR3 DNA follows: TGTGCCAGCAGCTGGACTAGCGGAGGGGAATTCGAGCAGTACTTC. It encodes CASSWTSGGEFEQYF.